This entry lists 7 T cell receptor beta chains sequenced from one sample in a study. Treg sorting used a CD4+CD25+CD127-/low gate. TCRdb passed the 5' RACE reads through MiXCR, listing each CDR3 protein once. Of more than 55,000 distinct CDR3 sequences in the sample, approximately 26% are singletons; the top ten hold approximately 2.2%. The sample was tumor-infiltrating Tregs sorted from the breast tumor. The receptors derive from a female donor with breast cancer.

A word on this clonotype: A read error may be the cause here, since a much bigger clone is one base away. This chain joins TRBV7-9 and TRBJ2-7; 7 bases are shared with TRBD1. Looked up from germline, CDR1 is SEHNR and CDR2 is FQNEAQ (reference sequence). This CDR3 has 14 residues. CDR3 protein: CAGSSGQLSYEQYF. CDR3 in DNA: TGTGCCGGCAGCTCGGGACAGCTAAGCTACGAGCAGTACTTC.

This clonotype showed up many times. V gene TRBV2 combines with J gene TRBJ2-2, with a weak D call TRBD1 (5 bases). Germline V gene data show CDR1 as SNHLY and CDR2 as FYNNEI. The CDR3 is made up of 14 amino acids. V was clipped by 7 bases and J by 4 bases, with 13 bases between them. CDR3: CASMKGSGTGELFF. In nucleotides, the CDR3 is TGTGCCAGCATGAAGGGGTCAGGCACCGGGGAGCTGTTTTTT. Supplemented by reference TRBV2 and TRBJ2-2, the full variable domain reads EPEVTQTPSHQVTQMGQEVILRCVPISNHLYFYWYRQILGQKVEFLVSFYNNEISEKSEIFDDQFSVERPDGSNFTLKIRSTKLEDSAMYFCASMKGSGTGELFFGEGSRLTVL.

Comments on this clonotype: A read error is possible here, since a much larger clone lies one base away. Written as DNA, the CDR3 is TGTGCCAGCAGTCCACGGATTGGGGGGGAGGAGCAGTTCTTC. It is translated as CASSPRIGGEEQFF. The chain links TRBV6-2 or TRBV6-3 to TRBJ2-1, with TRBD2 matching 7 bases. In germline, CDR1 is MNHEY, CDR2 SVGEGT. V was clipped by 5 bases and J by 10 bases; unmatched bases: 11. The CDR3 length is 14 residues.

This clonotype showed up just a few times. The gene calls are TRBV9 and TRBJ2-2; 9 bases are a match to TRBD2. The CDR3 contains 15 residues. The V gene end was trimmed by 2 bases and the J gene end by 6 bases; junction bases not matched to a gene: 5. Germline CDR1 and CDR2: SGDLS and YYNGEE. The CDR3 DNA sequence: TGTGCCAGCAGCGTGCGGGGGGGGGCCGCCGGGGAGCTGTTTTTT. This codes for CASSVRGGAAGELFF.

This chain links TRBV3-1 with TRBJ2-7; 9 bases line up with TRBD1. V shed 4 bases and J 5 bases; nucleotides not matched to a gene: 12. Germline CDR1 reads LGHDT; CDR2 reads YNNKEL (reference sequence). The CDR3 length is 16 residues. The CDR3 DNA follows: TGTGCCAGCAGCCTCCAAGTCGGGACAGGGAGACACGAGCAGTACTTC. Protein product: CASSLQVGTGRHEQYF.

In its sample, this clonotype was seen a few times. This CDR3 is CASSLTPGGNTIYF. The CDR3 nucleotides read TGTGCCAGCAGCTTAACCCCCGGGGGAAACACCATATATTTT. The chain joins TRBV5-6 to TRBJ1-3; no firm D call. Looked up from germline, CDR1 is SGHDT and CDR2 is YYEEEE. This CDR3 region has 14 residues. Trimming stripped 2 bases from V and 4 bases from J, with 10 bases between.

The chain links TRBV4-3 to TRBJ2-7; 13 nucleotides align to TRBD2. Losses at the gene ends were 4 bases for V and 6 bases for J; bases not matched to a gene: 6. CDR3 length equals 15 residues. Germline CDR1 reads LGHNA; CDR2 reads YSLEER. The CDR3 is CASSRTGLAGLEQYF. Here the CDR3 DNA reads TGCGCCAGCAGCCGAACGGGACTAGCGGGACTCGAGCAGTACTTC.